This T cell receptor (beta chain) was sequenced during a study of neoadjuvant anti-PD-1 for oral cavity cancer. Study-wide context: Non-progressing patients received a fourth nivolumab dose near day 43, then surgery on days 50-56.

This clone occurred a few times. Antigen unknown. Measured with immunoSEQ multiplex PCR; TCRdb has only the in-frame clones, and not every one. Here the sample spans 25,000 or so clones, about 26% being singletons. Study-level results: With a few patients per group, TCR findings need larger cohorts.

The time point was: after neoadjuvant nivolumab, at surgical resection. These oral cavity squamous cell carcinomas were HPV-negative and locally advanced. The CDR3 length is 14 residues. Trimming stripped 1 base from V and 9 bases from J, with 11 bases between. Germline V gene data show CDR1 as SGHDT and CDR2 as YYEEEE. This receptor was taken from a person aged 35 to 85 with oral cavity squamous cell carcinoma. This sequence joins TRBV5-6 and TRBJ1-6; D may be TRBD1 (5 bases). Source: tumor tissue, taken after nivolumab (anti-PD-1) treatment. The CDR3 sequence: CASSLKGARSPLHF. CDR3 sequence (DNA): TGTGCCAGCAGCTTGAAAGGGGCCCGTTCACCCCTCCACTTT.